This T cell receptor beta chain was recorded in a study of blood T cell repertoires in COVID-19. Study-level background: From the United States, Italy and Spain came samples of acute and convalescent COVID-19.

The CDR3 has 16 residues. CDR1 LNHNV and CDR2 YYDKDF come from the germline V gene (reference sequence). V shed 2 bases and J 1 base; nucleotides not matched to a gene: 4. Methods used by the authors: The authors estimated nucleated cell counts from reference gene primer amplification. Data came from immunoSEQ multiplex PCR; TCRdb stores just in-frame clones and leaves some out. V, J and clone size derive from that table, while D and trimming were established from the DNA sequence. The table shows 300,000 to 400,000 clones, with roughly nine tenths occurring only once. This clone was detected a few times.

V and J are TRBV15 and TRBJ1-1; 10 bases fit TRBD1. Sequenced input: PBMCs or T cells enriched from blood (not recorded which). The clonotype was recovered from a man aged 55 to 69 who had recovered from COVID-19. As DNA, the CDR3 is TGTGCCACCAGCAGACCGGGACAGGGGAGGAACACTGAAGCTTTCTTT. It codes for CATSRPGQGRNTEAFF. The full variable domain, with the rest looked up from reference TRBV15 and TRBJ1-1, is DAMVIQNPRYQVTQFGKPVTLSCSQTLNHNVMYWYQQKSSQAPKLLFHYYDKDFNNEADTPDNFQSRRPNTSFCFLDIRSPGLGDTAMYLCATSRPGQGRNTEAFFGQGTRLTVV.